The clone carrying this T cell receptor beta chain was seen once. Its antigen is not identified. V was trimmed by 5 bases and J by 0 bases, leaving 14 bases between them. This CDR3 contains 16 residues. Germline CDR1 is MNHNY and CDR2 is SVGAGI (reference sequence). The sample is drawn from a study of cytomegalovirus exposure and HLA in healthy donors. Study information: The 550 to 800 first-cohort repertoires and the approximately 110 validation repertoires shared the same platform, a later analysis reported.

Method: immunoSEQ multiplex PCR; TCRdb's copy keeps in-frame clones and lacks some. This table holds roughly 180,000 clones, roughly 86% found once. Study-wide results and limits: Among TCR sequences, most were rare, though some public TCRs appeared in many donors.

This TCR was recovered from a man between 25 and 39 years old in good health and CMV-seropositive. The chain has TRBV6-6 and TRBJ2-1, with D perhaps matching TRBD2 (7 bases). Sequenced sample: PBMCs. The CDR3 loop is CASSKEGGSSYNEQFF. As DNA, the CDR3 is TGTGCCAGCAGTAAGGAGGGGGGGAGCTCCTACAATGAGCAGTTCTTC.